This T cell receptor beta chain derives from a study of cytomegalovirus exposure and HLA in healthy donors. Study-level findings and limits: The study designated some 180 TCR beta chains cytomegalovirus-associated. In vitro experiments confirmed that three CMV-associated chains were specific for CMV antigens. Rarity characterized most TCR sequences, yet some public TCRs appeared in many donors. The classifier reportedly diagnosed cytomegalovirus status with high specificity and sensitivity.

Profiling relied on immunoSEQ multiplex PCR, and the TCRdb table lists in-frame clones only, not all of them. This table holds some 69,000 clones, roughly 95% found once. In regard to this clone: Its target is unknown.

The CDR3 extends over 14 amino acids. Unmatched junction bases numbered 9, after V lost 7 bases and J lost 4 bases. The germline V gene has CDR1 MDHEN and CDR2 SYDVKM. This receptor was identified in a woman aged 18 to 35 in good health and CMV-seropositive. The J gene is TRBJ2-5, the V gene TRBV28; TRBD1 aligns across 7 bases. The sequencing sample was made of PBMCs. Written as DNA, the CDR3 is TGTGCCAGCACCCCGACAGGGTCAGGAGAGACCCAGTACTTC. Translation gives CASTPTGSGETQYF.